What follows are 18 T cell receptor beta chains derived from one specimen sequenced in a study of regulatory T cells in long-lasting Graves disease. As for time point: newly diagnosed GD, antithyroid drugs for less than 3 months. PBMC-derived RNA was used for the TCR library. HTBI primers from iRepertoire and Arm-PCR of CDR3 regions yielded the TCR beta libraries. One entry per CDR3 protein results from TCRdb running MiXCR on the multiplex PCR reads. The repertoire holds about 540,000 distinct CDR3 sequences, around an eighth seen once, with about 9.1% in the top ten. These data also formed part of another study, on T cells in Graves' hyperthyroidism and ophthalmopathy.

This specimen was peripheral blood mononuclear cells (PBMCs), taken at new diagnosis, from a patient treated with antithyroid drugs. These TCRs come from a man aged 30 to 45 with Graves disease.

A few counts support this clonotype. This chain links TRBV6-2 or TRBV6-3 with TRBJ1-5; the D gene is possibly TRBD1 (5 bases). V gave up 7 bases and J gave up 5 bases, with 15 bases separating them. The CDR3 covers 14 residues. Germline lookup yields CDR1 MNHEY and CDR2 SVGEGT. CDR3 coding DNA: TGTGCCAGCACCAAAGGGTCGGGGCATCAGCCCCAGCATTTT. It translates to CASTKGSGHQPQHF.

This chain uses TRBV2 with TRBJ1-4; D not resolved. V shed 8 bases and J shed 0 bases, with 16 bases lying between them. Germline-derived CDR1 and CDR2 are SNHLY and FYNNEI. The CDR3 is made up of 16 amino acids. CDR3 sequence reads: CASQTASGATNEKLFF. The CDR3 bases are TGTGCCAGCCAAACAGCCTCCGGGGCAACTAATGAAAAACTGTTTTTT.

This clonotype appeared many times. CDR3 bases: TGTGCCAGTAGTACCGGAATCGGGTACGAGCAGTACTTC. Encoded protein: CASSTGIGYEQYF. The rearrangement links TRBV19 to TRBJ2-7; no firm D call. V was cut by 4 bases and J by 4 bases, with 11 bases left in between. The germline V gene has CDR1 LNHDA and CDR2 SQIVND (reference sequence). The CDR3 runs to 13 residues.

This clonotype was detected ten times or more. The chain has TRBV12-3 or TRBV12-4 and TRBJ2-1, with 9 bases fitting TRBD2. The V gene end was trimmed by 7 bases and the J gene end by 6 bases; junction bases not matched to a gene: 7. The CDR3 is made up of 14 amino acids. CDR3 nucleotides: TGTGCCAGCACCCTGTTAGCGGGAGCCAATGAGCAGTTCTTC. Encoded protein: CASTLLAGANEQFF.

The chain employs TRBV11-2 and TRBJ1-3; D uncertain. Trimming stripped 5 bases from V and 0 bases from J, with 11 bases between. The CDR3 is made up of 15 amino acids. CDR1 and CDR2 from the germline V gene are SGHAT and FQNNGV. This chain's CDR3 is CASSPDSSSGNTIYF. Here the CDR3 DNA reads TGTGCCAGCAGCCCCGATAGTAGCTCTGGAAACACCATATATTTT.

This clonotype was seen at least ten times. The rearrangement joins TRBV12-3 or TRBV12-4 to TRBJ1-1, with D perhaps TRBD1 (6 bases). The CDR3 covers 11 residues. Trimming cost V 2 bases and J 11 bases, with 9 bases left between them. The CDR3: CASSLYRDAFF. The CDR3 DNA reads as TGTGCCAGCAGTTTATACAGGGATGCTTTCTTT.

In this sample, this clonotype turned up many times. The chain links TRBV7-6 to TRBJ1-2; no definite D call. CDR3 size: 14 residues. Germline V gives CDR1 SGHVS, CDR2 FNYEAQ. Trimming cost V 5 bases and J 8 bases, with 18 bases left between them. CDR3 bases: TGTGCCAGCAGCCCGAAGGACCGCTTGGAGGGCTACACCTTC. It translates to CASSPKDRLEGYTF.

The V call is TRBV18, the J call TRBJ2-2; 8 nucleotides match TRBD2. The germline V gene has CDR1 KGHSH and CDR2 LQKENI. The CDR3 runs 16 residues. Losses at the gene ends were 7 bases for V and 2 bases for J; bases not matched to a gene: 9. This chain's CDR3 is CASLRSGGKNTGELFF. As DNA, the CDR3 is TGTGCCAGCTTACGGAGCGGGGGAAAAAACACCGGGGAGCTGTTTTTT. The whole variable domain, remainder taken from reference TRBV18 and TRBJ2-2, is NAGVMQNPRHLVRRRGQEARLRCSPMKGHSHVYWYRQLPEEGLKFMVYLQKENIIDESGMPKERFSAEFPKEGPSILRIQQVVRGDSAAYFCASLRSGGKNTGELFFGEGSRLTVL.

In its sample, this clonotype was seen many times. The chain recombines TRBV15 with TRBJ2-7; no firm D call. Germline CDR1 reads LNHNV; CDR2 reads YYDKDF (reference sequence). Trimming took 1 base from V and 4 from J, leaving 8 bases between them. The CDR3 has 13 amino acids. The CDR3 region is CATSRGGSYEQYF. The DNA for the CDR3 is TGTGCCACCAGCAGAGGTGGGTCGTACGAGCAGTACTTC.

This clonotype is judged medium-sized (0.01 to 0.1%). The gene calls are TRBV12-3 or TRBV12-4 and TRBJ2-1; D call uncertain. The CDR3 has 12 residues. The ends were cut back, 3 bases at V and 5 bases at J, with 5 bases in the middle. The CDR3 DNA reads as TGTGCCAGCAGTTTCAAGAACAATGAGCAGTTCTTC. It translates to CASSFKNNEQFF.

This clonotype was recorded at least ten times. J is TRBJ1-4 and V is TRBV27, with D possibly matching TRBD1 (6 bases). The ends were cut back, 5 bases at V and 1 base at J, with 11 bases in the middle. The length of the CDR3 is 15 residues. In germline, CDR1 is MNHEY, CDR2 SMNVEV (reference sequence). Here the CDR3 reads CASSQEQGTNEKLFF. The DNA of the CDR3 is TGTGCCAGCAGTCAGGAACAGGGAACTAATGAAAAACTGTTTTTT.

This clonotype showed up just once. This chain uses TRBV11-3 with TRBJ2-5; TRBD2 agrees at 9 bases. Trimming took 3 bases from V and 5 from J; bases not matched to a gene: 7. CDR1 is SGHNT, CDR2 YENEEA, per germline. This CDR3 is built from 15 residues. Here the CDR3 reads CASSFGGRVDETQYF. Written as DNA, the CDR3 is TGTGCCAGCAGCTTCGGCGGGAGGGTTGACGAGACCCAGTACTTC. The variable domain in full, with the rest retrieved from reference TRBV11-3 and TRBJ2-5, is EAGVVQSPRYKIIEKKQPVAFWCNPISGHNTLYWYLQNLGQGPELLIRYENEEAVDDSQLPKDRFSAERLKGVDSTLKIQPAELGDSAVYLCASSFGGRVDETQYFGPGTRLLVL.

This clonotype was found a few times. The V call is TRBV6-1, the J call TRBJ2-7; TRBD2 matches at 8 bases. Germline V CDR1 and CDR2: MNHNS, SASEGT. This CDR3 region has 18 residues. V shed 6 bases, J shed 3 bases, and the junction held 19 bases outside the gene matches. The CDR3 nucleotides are TGTGCCAGCAGGCGCCCCCGTGGGGAGCGGGAGATGGTCTACGAGCAGTACTTC. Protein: CASRRPRGEREMVYEQYF.

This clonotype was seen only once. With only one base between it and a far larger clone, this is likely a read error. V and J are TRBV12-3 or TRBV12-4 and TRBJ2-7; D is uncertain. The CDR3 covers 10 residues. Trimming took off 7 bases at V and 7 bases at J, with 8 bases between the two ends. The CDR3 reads CASTGNEQYF. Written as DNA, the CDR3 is TGTGCCAGCACCGGCAATGAGCAGTACTTC.

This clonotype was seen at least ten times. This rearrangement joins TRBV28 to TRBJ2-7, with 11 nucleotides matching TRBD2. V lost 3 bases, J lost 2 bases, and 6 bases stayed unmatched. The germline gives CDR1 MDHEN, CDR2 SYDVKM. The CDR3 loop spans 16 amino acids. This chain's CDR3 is CASSLPTSGVPYEQYF. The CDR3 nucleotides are TGTGCCAGCAGTTTGCCGACTAGCGGGGTTCCCTACGAGCAGTACTTC.

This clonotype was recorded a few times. The CDR3 protein is CASSVGQPDDEQFF. In nucleotides, the CDR3 is TGTGCCAGCAGCGTAGGCCAGCCTGATGATGAGCAGTTCTTC. This chain joins TRBV9 and TRBJ2-1; no clear D gene. V gave up 0 bases and J gave up 8 bases, with 12 bases separating them. The CDR3 runs 14 residues. Germline V gene lookup returns CDR1 SGDLS and CDR2 YYNGEE.

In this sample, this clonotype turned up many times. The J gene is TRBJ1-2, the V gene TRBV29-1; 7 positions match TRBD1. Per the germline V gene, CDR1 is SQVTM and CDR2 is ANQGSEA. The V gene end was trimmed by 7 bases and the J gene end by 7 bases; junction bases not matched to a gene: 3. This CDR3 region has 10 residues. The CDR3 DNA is TGCAGCGCCAAGGGGGCTGGCTACACCTTC. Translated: CSAKGAGYTF. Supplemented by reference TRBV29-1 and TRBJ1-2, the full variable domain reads SAVISQKPSRDICQRGTSLTIQCQVDSQVTMMFWYRQQPGQSLTLIATANQGSEATYESGFVIDKFPISRPNLTFSTLTVSNMSPEDSSIYLCSAKGAGYTFGSGTRLTVV.

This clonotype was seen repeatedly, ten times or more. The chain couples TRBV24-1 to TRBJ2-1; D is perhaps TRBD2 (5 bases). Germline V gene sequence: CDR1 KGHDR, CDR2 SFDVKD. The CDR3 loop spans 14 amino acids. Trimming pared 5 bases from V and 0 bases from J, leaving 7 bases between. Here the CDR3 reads CATSGGSSYNEQFF. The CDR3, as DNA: TGTGCCACCAGTGGAGGGAGCTCCTACAATGAGCAGTTCTTC.